A selection of T cell receptor beta chains follows, all from one sample in a study of Graves' ophthalmopathy and Graves' hyperthyroidism. TCRdb used MiXCR to reprocess the multiplex PCR reads, holding one entry per CDR3 protein. In the table there are over a million distinct CDR3 sequences, 35% to 40% of which are singletons. What was sequenced was peripheral blood or thyroid tissue (not recorded which). These receptors originate from an adult man with Graves' hyperthyroidism. Both conserved end residues are part of each CDR3. D genes are given only for firm matches. Not all rows give a size; the values are once, few, many and, for expanded clones, a class.

-	-	TRBV15	13	TRBJ2-3	CATSRMVTDTQYF	TGTGCCACCAGCAGAATGGTGACAGATACGCAGTATTTT
-	-	TRBV2	12	TRBJ1-2	CASRSDLRGYTF	TGTGCCAGCAGATCGGACCTTCGGGGCTACACCTTC
few	-	TRBV28	15	TRBJ2-7	CASSLGRRWTYEQYF	TGTGCCAGCAGTTTGGGCCGGCGGTGGACCTACGAGCAGTACTTC
-	-	TRBV7-2	15	TRBJ1-2	CASSFGTESTYGYTF	TGTGCCAGCAGCTTCGGGACTGAATCGACCTATGGCTACACCTTC
few	-	TRBV5-1	15	TRBJ2-7	CASKWSIDSNIEQYF	TGCGCCAGCAAATGGTCGATAGACAGTAATATCGAGCAGTACTTC
many	-	TRBV4-1	12	TRBJ1-1	CASSQVTGEAFF	TGCGCCAGCAGCCAAGTGACAGGTGAAGCTTTCTTT
-	TRBD1	TRBV7-9	15	TRBJ2-7	CASSTGTGAGYEQYF	TGTGCCAGCAGCACCGGGACAGGGGCTGGCTACGAGCAGTACTTC
many	TRBD1	TRBV7-6	12	TRBJ2-7	CAVEQGLDEQYF	TGTGCGGTTGAACAGGGGCTAGACGAGCAGTACTTC
-	TRBD2	TRBV20-1	14	TRBJ2-7	CSARGRLAVYEQYF	TGCAGTGCTAGAGGCCGTCTAGCGGTCTACGAGCAGTACTTC
many	-	TRBV4-3	16	TRBJ1-6	CASSHATRTGLSPLHF	TGCGCCAGCAGCCACGCTACTCGGACGGGGCTTTCACCCCTCCACTTT
many	TRBD1	TRBV20-1	15	TRBJ2-7	CSATSYRDSSYEQYF	TGCAGTGCTACGTCATACCGGGACAGCTCCTACGAGCAGTACTTC
few	TRBD1	TRBV5-1	14	TRBJ2-7	CASSLSDRSYEQYF	TGCGCCAGCAGCTTGTCGGACAGGTCCTACGAGCAGTACTTC
many	-	TRBV15	15	TRBJ1-1	CATSDRALRDTEAFF	TGTGCCACCAGCGACCGGGCCCTGAGGGACACTGAAGCTTTCTTT
many	-	TRBV19	13	TRBJ2-2	CASSIGGIGELFF	TGTGCCAGTAGTATAGGGGGCATCGGGGAGCTGTTTTTT
few	TRBD2	TRBV5-4	19	TRBJ2-5	CASSPPQGGTSGIEGTQYF	TGTGCCAGCAGCCCCCCTCAGGGCGGGACTAGCGGGATAGAAGGGACCCAGTACTTC
few	TRBD1	TRBV7-9	20	TRBJ1-6	CASSKRLAGTGGSYNSPLHF	TGTGCCAGCAGCAAGAGGCTCGCGGGGACAGGGGGCTCCTATAATTCACCCCTCCACTTT
many	-	TRBV20-1	16	TRBJ2-6	CSAGGYAKSGANVLTF	TGCAGTGCCGGTGGCTACGCAAAATCTGGGGCCAACGTCCTGACTTTC
-	-	TRBV7-9	18	TRBJ2-6	CASSTPGPKTAGANVLTF	TGTGCCAGCAGCACTCCGGGACCGAAGACGGCTGGGGCCAACGTCCTGACTTTC
-	TRBD1	TRBV7-8	16	TRBJ2-2	CASSTGQGVNTGELFF	TGTGCCAGCAGCACCGGACAGGGGGTAAACACCGGGGAGCTGTTTTTT
few	-	TRBV4-3	17	TRBJ1-1	CASSQDRSEYELPEAFF	TGCGCCAGCAGCCAAGATCGATCTGAGTACGAGCTGCCTGAAGCTTTCTTT
-	TRBD1	TRBV14	18	TRBJ2-7	CASSRGISTGTGGYEQYF	TGTGCCAGCAGCCGAGGTATTTCCACCGGGACAGGGGGCTACGAGCAGTACTTC
many	TRBD1	TRBV6-5	14	TRBJ1-6	CATRQDRANSPLHF	TGTGCCACCCGCCAGGACAGGGCCAACTCACCCCTCCACTTT
-	TRBD2	TRBV6-1	14	TRBJ2-3	CASSTGLAADTQYF	TGTGCCAGCAGTACTGGACTAGCAGCAGATACGCAGTATTTT
-	-	TRBV30	13	TRBJ1-2	CAWSEDSNYGYTF	TGTGCCTGGAGTGAGGACAGCAACTATGGCTACACCTTC
many	TRBD2	TRBV20-1	15	TRBJ2-7	CSARDVAGRSYEQYF	TGCAGTGCTAGAGACGTAGCGGGACGCTCCTACGAGCAGTACTTC
few	TRBD2	TRBV9	19	TRBJ2-1	CASSVDLTSGRAVVNEQFF	TGTGCCAGCAGCGTAGATCTGACTAGCGGGAGGGCCGTAGTCAATGAGCAGTTCTTC
few	-	TRBV20-1	16	TRBJ2-5	CSARDLLGRRGETQYF	TGCAGTGCTAGAGACTTACTAGGCCGGCGCGGGGAGACCCAGTACTTC
few	TRBD1	TRBV2	16	TRBJ2-2	CASSENPGTGAGELFF	TGTGCCAGCAGTGAAAATCCAGGGACAGGCGCCGGGGAGCTGTTTTTT
-	-	TRBV7-9	14	TRBJ1-2	CASSRTSGGRGYTF	TGTGCCAGCAGTAGGACTAGCGGGGGCAGAGGCTACACCTTC
many	-	TRBV14	16	TRBJ1-6	CASSQEASRINSPLHF	TGTGCCAGCAGCCAAGAGGCTTCGAGGATTAATTCACCCCTCCACTTT
-	-	TRBV7-4	12	TRBJ1-4	CASSLRGSETVF	TGTGCCAGCAGCCTCAGGGGTTCGGAAACTGTTTTT
once	-	TRBV10-3	17	TRBJ2-6	CAIGTPGINYGANVLTF	TGTGCCATCGGTACGCCAGGGATAAACTATGGGGCCAACGTCCTGACTTTC
-	TRBD2	TRBV7-6	15	TRBJ2-2	CASTDTGTSAWELFF	TGTGCCAGCACCGACACCGGGACTAGCGCCTGGGAGCTGTTTTTT
-	-	TRBV29-1	11	TRBJ2-1	CSVNRWNEQFF	TGCAGCGTTAATAGATGGAATGAGCAGTTCTTC
-	TRBD1	TRBV25-1	16	TRBJ1-2	CASSPAPGQGTYGYTF	TGTGCCAGCAGCCCAGCCCCGGGACAGGGGACCTATGGCTACACCTTC
-	TRBD1	TRBV15	18	TRBJ1-5	CAASSFLDRGRRLQPQHF	TGTGCCGCCAGCAGTTTCCTGGACAGGGGAAGAAGACTTCAGCCCCAGCATTTT
many	-	TRBV12-3/TRBV12-4	14	TRBJ2-7	CASSLSGAAYEQYF	TGTGCCAGCAGTTTATCGGGAGCTGCCTACGAGCAGTACTTC
-	TRBD2	TRBV6-2/TRBV6-3	13	TRBJ2-7	CASQRELGYEQYF	TGTGCCAGTCAGCGGGAATTGGGCTACGAGCAGTACTTC
-	TRBD1	TRBV5-1	15	TRBJ1-2	CASSLPRGPTDGYTF	TGCGCCAGCAGCTTACCCAGGGGGCCCACAGATGGCTACACCTTC
once	-	TRBV29-1	14	TRBJ1-1	CSVAGSGGLDEAFF	TGCAGCGTTGCGGGGTCTGGGGGCCTTGATGAAGCTTTCTTT
few	TRBD1	TRBV20-1	16	TRBJ1-5	CSARGEGTGLHQPQHF	TGCAGTGCTAGAGGTGAAGGGACAGGACTACATCAGCCCCAGCATTTT
many	-	TRBV10-3	13	TRBJ1-2	CAINGYGEDGYTF	TGTGCCATCAATGGTTACGGAGAAGACGGCTACACCTTC
many	-	TRBV5-1	15	TRBJ1-6	CASSLGDGTNSPLHF	TGCGCCAGCAGCTTGGGAGACGGTACTAATTCACCCCTCCACTTT
few	-	TRBV11-2	15	TRBJ2-2	CASSEPGPRNGELFF	TGTGCCAGCAGCGAACCGGGACCCCGGAACGGGGAGCTGTTTTTT
-	-	TRBV25-1	13	TRBJ1-1	CASSAGGPSEAFF	TGTGCCAGCTCAGCGGGGGGACCTAGTGAAGCTTTCTTT
few	-	TRBV7-2	11	TRBJ2-7	CASSLMREQYF	TGTGCCAGCAGCTTAATGAGAGAGCAGTACTTC
-	-	TRBV29-1	13	TRBJ1-2	CSVVIRVHYGYTF	TGCAGCGTTGTGATCAGGGTGCACTATGGCTACACCTTC
-	TRBD1	TRBV7-8	18	TRBJ2-7	CASSSSGQGAPFAYEQYF	TGTGCCAGCAGCTCGTCGGGACAGGGGGCTCCTTTTGCCTACGAGCAGTACTTC
many	-	TRBV2	13	TRBJ1-2	CASMGLGGTGYTF	TGTGCCAGCATGGGGCTGGGCGGGACCGGCTACACCTTC